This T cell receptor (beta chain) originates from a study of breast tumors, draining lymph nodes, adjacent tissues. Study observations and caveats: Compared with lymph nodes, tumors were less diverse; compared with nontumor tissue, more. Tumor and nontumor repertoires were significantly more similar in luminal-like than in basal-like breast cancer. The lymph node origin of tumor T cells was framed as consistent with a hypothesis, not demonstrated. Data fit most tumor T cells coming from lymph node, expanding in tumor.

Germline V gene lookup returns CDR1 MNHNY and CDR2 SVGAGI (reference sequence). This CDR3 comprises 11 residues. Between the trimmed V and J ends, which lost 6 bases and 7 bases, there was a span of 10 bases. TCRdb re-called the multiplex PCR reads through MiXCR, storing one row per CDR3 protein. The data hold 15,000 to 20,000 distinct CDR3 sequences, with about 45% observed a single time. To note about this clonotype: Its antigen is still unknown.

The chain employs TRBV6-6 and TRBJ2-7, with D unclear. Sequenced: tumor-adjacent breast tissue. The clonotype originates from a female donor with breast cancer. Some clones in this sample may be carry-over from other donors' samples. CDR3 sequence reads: CASRGQREQYF. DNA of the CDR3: TGTGCCAGCAGGGGTCAGCGAGAGCAGTACTTC.